These 11 T cell receptor beta chains were all obtained from the same sample, sequenced in a study of blood T cell repertoires in COVID-19. The data were produced by immunoSEQ multiplex PCR, yet TCRdb's version contains in-frame clones alone and is incomplete. The sample lists 200,000 to 250,000 clones, 85% to 90% seen once, with 4.5% to 7.5% in the top ten. The sequencing sample was made of peripheral blood. These receptors all come from a man older than 75 with acute or convalescent COVID-19.

The chain has TRBV18 and TRBJ2-3; 9 bases align to TRBD1. J lost 4 bases, V lost 6 bases, and 11 bases had no gene match. This CDR3 has 16 residues. The germline V gene encodes CDR1 KGHSH and CDR2 LQKENI. The CDR3 spells CASSEMGQGIADTQYF. The CDR3 DNA follows: TGTGCCAGCTCGGAGATGGGACAGGGAATCGCAGATACGCAGTATTTT.

The CDR3 nucleotides are TGTGCCAGCAGGGGGGCGGCTGGATTGCGCTCCTACAATGAGCAGTTCTTC. This encodes CASRGAAGLRSYNEQFF. The J gene is TRBJ2-1, the V gene TRBV2, with D perhaps matching TRBD1 (6 bases). Trimming pared 6 bases from V and 0 bases from J, leaving 18 bases between. The V gene's germline CDR1 is SNHLY and CDR2 FYNNEI. The CDR3 has 17 amino acids.

This clone was counted a few times. V and J are TRBV7-3 and TRBJ2-2, with D tentatively TRBD2 (6 bases). Germline V gene sequence: CDR1 SGHTA, CDR2 FQGTGA. Trimming took off 5 bases at V and 2 bases at J, with 9 bases between the two ends. The CDR3 contains 14 residues. CDR3 protein: CASSMGLNTGELFF. The CDR3 DNA sequence: TGTGCCAGCAGCATGGGACTTAACACCGGGGAGCTGTTTTTT.

The gene calls are TRBV18 and TRBJ2-7, with D tentatively TRBD1 (5 bases). Germline loops: CDR1 KGHSH, CDR2 LQKENI. V dropped 4 bases and J dropped 3 bases, with 10 bases sitting between them. The CDR3 is made up of 13 amino acids. The CDR3 region is CASSQTGIYEQYF. CDR3 nucleotides: TGTGCCAGCTCACAAACAGGAATCTACGAGCAGTACTTC.

On this clone itself: Other DNA variants within this sample encode the same CDR3. This chain joins TRBV4-2 and TRBJ2-3; 11 nucleotides agree with TRBD1. Trimming took 4 bases from V and 5 from J; bases not matched to a gene: 11. CDR1 and CDR2 (germline): LGHNA, YNFKEQ. This CDR3 has 17 residues. The CDR3 sequence is CASSRQPGQGAGDTQYF. CDR3 in DNA: TGTGCCAGCAGCCGTCAACCCGGACAGGGGGCGGGAGATACGCAGTATTTT.

The rearrangement joins TRBV9 to TRBJ1-2; D call uncertain. V dropped 4 bases and J dropped 5 bases, with 9 bases sitting between them. Germline lookup yields CDR1 SGDLS and CDR2 YYNGEE. The CDR3 contains 12 residues. The CDR3 coding sequence is TGTGCCAGCAGCTCTGCCAGGTATGGCTACACCTTC. This translates into CASSSARYGYTF. Filled out from reference TRBV9 and TRBJ1-2, the complete variable domain reads DSGVTQTPKHLITATGQRVTLRCSPRSGDLSVYWYQQSLDQGLQFLIQYYNGEERAKGNILERFSAQQFPDLHSELNLSSLELGDSALYFCASSSARYGYTFGSGTRLTVV.

V gene TRBV27 combines with J gene TRBJ1-1; TRBD1 aligns across 8 bases. The germline CDR1 and CDR2 sequences are MNHEY and SMNVEV (reference sequence). V lost 8 bases to trimming and J lost 3 bases; unmatched junction nucleotides: 5. The CDR3 length is 13 residues. The CDR3 region has the DNA TGTGCCAGCGCCAGGGGGCGGTACACTGAAGCTTTCTTT. Translated: CASARGRYTEAFF.

The gene calls are TRBV7-9 and TRBJ2-7; weak D call: TRBD1 (6 bases). The CDR3 sequence is 13 residues long. Deletions cut 5 bases from V and 4 bases from J, with 12 bases between. CDR1 is SEHNR and CDR2 is FQNEAQ in the germline V gene (reference sequence). The CDR3 loop is CASSGQPPYEQYF. The DNA for the CDR3 is TGTGCCAGCAGCGGACAGCCTCCTTACGAGCAGTACTTC. Together with reference TRBV7-9 and TRBJ2-7, the CDR3 gives the full variable domain: DTGVSQNPRHKITKRGQNVTFRCDPISEHNRLYWYRQTLGQGPEFLTYFQNEAQLEKSRLLSDRFSAERPKGSFSTLEIQRTEQGDSAMYLCASSGQPPYEQYFGPGTRLTVT.

The chain recombines TRBV30 with TRBJ1-5; tentative D call: TRBD1 (6 bases). Germline V lookup: CDR1 GTSNPN, CDR2 SVGIG (reference sequence). V dropped 0 bases and J dropped 4 bases, with 13 bases sitting between them. The CDR3 contains 15 residues. For the CDR3, the DNA is TGTGCCTGGAGTGTAACATCCAGGGGAAATCAGCCCCAGCATTTT. Protein product: CAWSVTSRGNQPQHF.

The V and J genes are TRBV7-8 and TRBJ2-5, with 9 bases lining up with TRBD2. CDR1 and CDR2 from the germline V gene are SGHVS and FQNEAQ. This CDR3 comprises 14 residues. With 3 bases clipped from V and 7 bases from J, the junction kept 6 bases outside the gene matches. This chain's CDR3 is CASSFQRGDGTQYF. The CDR3 nucleotides read TGTGCCAGCAGCTTCCAGCGGGGGGATGGGACCCAGTACTTC. The full variable domain, in which reference TRBV7-8 and TRBJ2-5 provide the parts outside the CDR3, is GAGVSQSPRYKVAKRGQDVALRCDPISGHVSLFWYQQALGQGPEFLTYFQNEAQLDKSGLPSDRFFAERPEGSVSTLKIQRTQQEDSAVYLCASSFQRGDGTQYFGPGTRLLVL.

This chain joins TRBV5-1 and TRBJ2-2; maybe TRBD1 (6 bases). The CDR3 sequence is 16 residues long. Deletions cut 3 bases from V and 0 bases from J, with 12 bases between. Per the germline V gene, CDR1 is SGHRS and CDR2 is YFSETQ. The CDR3 bases are TGCGCCAGCAGCTCGTGGGACAACGCGAACACCGGGGAGCTGTTTTTT. It encodes CASSSWDNANTGELFF.